Listed here are 8 T cell receptor beta chains from one sample, sequenced in a study of blood T cell repertoires in COVID-19. Profiled with immunoSEQ multiplex PCR; TCRdb holds only in-frame clones, not every one. The table records some 300,000 clones, about nine tenths of them present only once. The sequenced sample was peripheral blood. The receptors were sampled from a man aged 18 to 29 with active or convalescent COVID-19.

The chain carries TRBV6-2 or TRBV6-3 and TRBJ1-4, with a possible D match to TRBD1 (6 bases). CDR3 size: 17 residues. Germline loops: CDR1 MNHEY, CDR2 SVGEGT. V lost 2 bases to trimming and J lost 6 bases, with 19 bases between them. The CDR3 region is CASSYHGRRDKYEKLFF. The DNA of the CDR3 is TGTGCCAGCAGTTACCACGGGCGAAGGGACAAATATGAAAAACTGTTTTTT.

The chain recombines TRBV27 with TRBJ1-1; tentative D call: TRBD1 (5 bases). Deletions cut 7 bases from V and 3 bases from J, with 21 bases between. The CDR3 totals 16 residues. Looked up from germline, CDR1 is MNHEY and CDR2 is SMNVEV (reference sequence). CDR3 nucleotide sequence: TGTGCCAGCAACTGGGGCGGGGGGTTTTCGGACACTGAAGCTTTCTTT. It yields the protein CASNWGGGFSDTEAFF.

This chain uses TRBV3-1 (or the pseudogene TRBV3-2) with TRBJ2-7; D ambiguous. Between the trimmed V and J ends, which lost 8 bases and 1 base, there was a span of 12 bases. CDR1 and CDR2 (germline): LGHDT, YNNKEL (reference sequence). This CDR3 has 13 residues. CDR3 nucleotides: TGTGCCAGCCGTCCCCGTCGGTCCTACGAGCAGTACTTC. It specifies CASRPRRSYEQYF.

The genes are TRBV19 and TRBJ1-5, with D unclear. V lost 3 bases and J 2 bases, leaving 14 bases between the germline ends. Germline V gives CDR1 LNHDA, CDR2 SQIVND (reference sequence). This CDR3 is 16 amino acids long. As DNA, the CDR3 is TGTGCCAGTAGTATTCCTGCGGGGTTTGGCAATCAGCCCCAGCATTTT. Protein: CASSIPAGFGNQPQHF.

V usage is TRBV5-6 and J usage is TRBJ2-7; unclear D gene. The CDR3 sequence is 12 residues long. Germline CDR1 and CDR2: SGHDT and YYEEEE. The V end lost 3 bases, the J end lost 10 bases, and 14 bases lay between the germline ends. The CDR3 DNA reads TGTGCCAGCAGCTATTCTAATACTCGCCAGTACTTC. Its protein is CASSYSNTRQYF. The entire variable domain, with the rest obtained from reference TRBV5-6 and TRBJ2-7, is as follows: DAGVTQSPTHLIKTRGQQVTLRCSPKSGHDTVSWYQQALGQGPQFIFQYYEEEERQRGNFPDRFSGHQFPNYSSELNVNALLLGDSALYLCASSYSNTRQYFGPGTRLTVT.

The chain has TRBV11-2 and TRBJ1-1; 7 bases map to TRBD1. The V segment lost 7 bases and the J segment 1 base; nucleotides outside the gene matches: 12. From germline, CDR1 is SGHAT and CDR2 FQNNGV. The CDR3 covers 16 residues. The DNA for the CDR3 is TGTGCCAGCACCCCTGGAGGGGGCAGCTGGAACACTGAAGCTTTCTTT. Amino acids: CASTPGGGSWNTEAFF.

The V call is TRBV6-2 or TRBV6-3, the J call TRBJ2-7; D might be TRBD1 (5 bases). Germline CDR1 is MNHEY and CDR2 is SVGEGT. The CDR3 is 13 amino acids. The V and J ends lost 5 bases and 7 bases respectively, with 15 bases between them. In nucleotides, the CDR3 is TGTGCCAGCAGTACAGGACCCGGTGGGGAGCAGTACTTC. Its translation: CASSTGPGGEQYF.

The rearrangement joins TRBV6-1 to TRBJ2-3; D gene ambiguous. There are 16 residues in the CDR3. Germline CDR1 and CDR2: MNHNS and SASEGT. Trimming cost V 2 bases and J 2 bases, with 14 bases left between them. The CDR3 is CASSEINPSPTDTQYF. Here the CDR3 DNA reads TGTGCCAGCAGTGAAATCAACCCAAGCCCCACAGATACGCAGTATTTT.